The entry that follows covers one TCR beta chain sequence. This record comes from a study of OX40 agonist ivuxolimab in advanced cancers. The assay was immunoSEQ multiplex PCR, and TCRdb's table has in-frame clones only and misses some. The table records 70,000 or so clones, roughly 88% of them present only once. The CDR3 is made up of 13 amino acids. The germline V and J ends were trimmed by 5 bases and 2 bases, with 7 bases remaining between them. Germline assignment: CDR1 MNHEY and CDR2 SMNVEV (reference sequence). Sequenced here: CD4+ or CD8+ T cells sorted from blood, sampled in a trial of the OX40 agonist ivuxolimab. The chain carries TRBV27 and TRBJ1-5; D gene ambiguous. The clonotype comes from an adult with an advanced solid tumor such as melanoma, head and neck, liver or kidney cancer. CDR3 bases: TGTGCCAGCAGTAGGGAAGGCAATCAGCCCCAGCATTTT. Amino acids: CASSREGNQPQHF.